This T cell receptor beta chain appears in the sequencing data of a study of shared clonotypes between healthy human individuals. The table came from immunoSEQ multiplex PCR; TCRdb's copy has only in-frame clones and leaves some out. The table includes millions of clones, 85% to 95% detected once. Concerning this clone itself: Its antigen remains unidentified.

General study points: Among non-shared clonotypes, generation probabilities were lower than among those shared by all four donors.

Trimming left V 4 bases short and J 2 bases short, with 11 bases between. This CDR3 has 14 amino acids. From germline, CDR1 is MNHEY and CDR2 SMNVEV (reference sequence). This chain joins TRBV27 and TRBJ2-5, with D possibly being TRBD2 (6 bases). The sequence was obtained from a man aged 18 to 35 in good health. Some clones in this sample may be carry-over from other donors' samples. The specimen was naive CD4+ T cells from PBMCs. The subset: CD45RA+ positively selected. DNA for the CDR3: TGTGCCAGCAGTTCCACGGGGACTCAAGAGACCCAGTACTTC. Translation gives CASSSTGTQETQYF.